This T cell receptor (beta chain) derives from a study of cytomegalovirus exposure and HLA in healthy donors. Whole-study findings and limits: CMV serostatus was the only immune exposure information that was available.

The trim removed 3 bases at V and 0 bases at J, leaving 7 bases unmatched. The CDR3 runs 18 residues. Germline lookup yields CDR1 SGDLS and CDR2 YYNGEE. With respect to this clone: What it binds is unknown.

The PCR was carried out with 60 Vbeta primers and 13 Jbeta primers. Generated by immunoSEQ multiplex PCR, the TCRdb table keeps only in-frame clones and is missing some. This table holds under 130,000 clones, less than 80% found once. The receptor was derived from a woman aged 40 to 55 in good health and CMV-seronegative. Sequencing was performed on PBMCs. The genes are TRBV9 and TRBJ2-4; 12 bases line up with TRBD2. As DNA, the CDR3 is TGTGCCAGCAGCGAGGGGACTAGCGGGCCACTAGCCAAAAACATTCAGTACTTC. This translates into CASSEGTSGPLAKNIQYF.